This paragraph reports one T cell receptor (beta chain). No antigen is known for it. The sample originates from a study of T cell repertoires in cytomegalovirus infection. Deletions cut 7 bases from V and 5 bases from J, with 9 bases between. This CDR3 spans 12 amino acids. Study-wide findings and caveats: The cumulative frequency of public TCR beta families identified carriers of CMV plus the relevant HLA.

TCRdb reprocessed the reads via MiXCR and lists one record per CDR3 protein. Of about 900,000 distinct CDR3 sequences detected, roughly 30% appear once; the ten largest clones hold 11% to 15%. The sequencing here drew on cultured CD8+ T cells from PBMCs, taken from culture after CMV antigen stimulation. The clonotype was recovered from a human donor in good health (CMV status not recorded). Some clones in this sample may be carry-over from other donors' samples. This chain links TRBV12-3 or TRBV12-4 with TRBJ1-5; the D is unclear. CDR3 in amino acids: CASTLSDQPQHF. The DNA of the CDR3 is TGTGCCAGCACCCTTTCCGATCAGCCCCAGCATTTT.